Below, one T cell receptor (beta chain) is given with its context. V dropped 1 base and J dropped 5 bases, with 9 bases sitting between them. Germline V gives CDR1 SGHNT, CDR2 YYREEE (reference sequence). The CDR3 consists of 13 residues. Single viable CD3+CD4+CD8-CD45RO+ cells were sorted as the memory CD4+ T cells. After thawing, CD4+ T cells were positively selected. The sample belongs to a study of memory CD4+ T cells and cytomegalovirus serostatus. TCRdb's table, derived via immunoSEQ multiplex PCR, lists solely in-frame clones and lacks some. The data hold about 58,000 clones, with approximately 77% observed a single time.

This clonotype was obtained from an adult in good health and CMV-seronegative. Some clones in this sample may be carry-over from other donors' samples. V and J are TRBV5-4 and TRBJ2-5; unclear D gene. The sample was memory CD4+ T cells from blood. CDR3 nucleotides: TGTGCCAGCAGCTTGAAGGGAAGGGAGACCCAGTACTTC. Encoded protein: CASSLKGRETQYF.